A selection of T cell receptor beta chains follows, all from one sample in a study of control samples from healthy donors and cancer patients. The repertoire was sequenced with immunoSEQ multiplex PCR; TCRdb's copy has only in-frame clones and lacks some. The data show approximately 160,000 clones, 91% seen once. The source material was blood. The receptors were sampled from a middle-aged woman in good health. Both conserved end residues are part of each CDR3. The D gene is left open where the match is weak. Rows may omit the clone size; those that give it use once, few, many or a size class.

abundance,v_gene,d_gene,j_gene,CDR3aa,CDR3nt
NA,TRBV11-2,TRBD1,TRBJ1-4,CASGPGGGNEKLFF,TGTGCCAGCGGGCCAGGGGGTGGTAATGAAAAACTGTTTTTT
few,TRBV2,TRBD1,TRBJ1-5,CASRTTGNQPQHF,TGTGCCAGCAGAACGACAGGGAATCAGCCCCAGCATTTT
NA,TRBV3-1/TRBV3-2,TRBD2,TRBJ2-1,CASSHTRGGSYNEQFF,TGTGCCAGCAGCCATACCCGGGGGGGATCCTACAATGAGCAGTTCTTC
NA,TRBV18,NA,TRBJ2-7,CASSLRQQGHEQYF,TGTGCCAGCTCACTACGGCAACAGGGCCACGAGCAGTACTTC
NA,TRBV5-1,TRBD2,TRBJ2-7,CASSLSGGPAYEQYF,TGCGCCAGCAGCTTAAGCGGGGGGCCTGCCTACGAGCAGTACTTC
NA,TRBV4-2,NA,TRBJ2-3,CASSQDGGPGDTQYF,TGTGCCAGCAGCCAAGATGGGGGGCCAGGAGATACGCAGTATTTT
NA,TRBV18,TRBD1,TRBJ2-2,CASSPLQGGHTGELFF,TGTGCCAGCTCACCACTACAGGGGGGACACACCGGGGAGCTGTTTTTT
NA,TRBV27,NA,TRBJ1-2,CASSFGGSLYGYTF,TGTGCCAGCAGTTTCGGGGGTTCGCTCTATGGCTACACCTTC
NA,TRBV12-3/TRBV12-4,NA,TRBJ2-5,CASSLSGAETQYF,TGTGCCAGCAGTTTATCAGGGGCGGAGACCCAGTACTTC
NA,TRBV9,TRBD1,TRBJ1-1,CASSVAQGAEAFF,TGTGCCAGCAGCGTAGCTCAGGGGGCGGAAGCTTTCTTT
NA,TRBV2,NA,TRBJ2-7,CASLGVTSYEQYF,TGTGCCAGTTTAGGGGTGACCTCCTACGAGCAGTACTTC
once,TRBV6-5,NA,TRBJ2-5,CASRDLTSRGTQYF,TGTGCCAGCCGGGATCTTACCTCAAGAGGAACCCAGTACTTC
NA,TRBV19,NA,TRBJ1-1,CASSGRGSTEAFF,TGTGCCAGTAGTGGGAGGGGCAGCACTGAAGCTTTCTTT
NA,TRBV12-3/TRBV12-4,NA,TRBJ2-7,CASPVLLEQYF,TGTGCCAGCCCGGTATTGTTAGAGCAGTACTTC
NA,TRBV13,NA,TRBJ1-2,CASASAGSNYGYTF,TGTGCCAGCGCGTCAGCGGGCTCTAACTATGGCTACACCTTC
NA,TRBV6-5,TRBD1,TRBJ1-1,CASSYSGQGTTEAFF,TGTGCCAGCAGTTACTCCGGACAGGGAACAACTGAAGCTTTCTTT
once,TRBV12-3/TRBV12-4,NA,TRBJ1-5,CASSLDSNQPQHF,TGTGCCAGCAGTTTAGATAGCAATCAGCCCCAGCATTTT
NA,TRBV29-1,NA,TRBJ1-2,CSVQKGMANYGYTF,TGCAGCGTCCAAAAGGGGATGGCGAACTATGGCTACACCTTC
NA,TRBV5-1,NA,TRBJ2-7,CASSYEWAIQVNGYEQYF,TGCGCCAGCAGTTATGAGTGGGCAATACAGGTAAACGGCTACGAGCAGTACTTC
few,TRBV3-1/TRBV3-2,TRBD2,TRBJ2-2,CASRPTSGGYTGELFF,TGTGCCAGCAGGCCCACTAGCGGGGGATACACCGGGGAGCTGTTTTTT
NA,TRBV2,TRBD1,TRBJ2-3,CASRADRVGTDTQYF,TGTGCCAGCAGAGCTGACAGGGTGGGCACAGATACGCAGTATTTT
NA,TRBV7-6,TRBD1,TRBJ1-1,CASSSRTGVETEAFF,TGTGCCAGCAGCTCCCGGACAGGGGTGGAAACTGAAGCTTTCTTT
NA,TRBV5-1,TRBD2,TRBJ2-3,CASSFSGASTDTQYF,TGCGCCAGCAGCTTTAGCGGGGCTAGCACAGATACGCAGTATTTT
NA,TRBV6-5,NA,TRBJ1-2,CASSYDTSNYGYTF,TGTGCCAGCAGTTACGATACAAGTAACTATGGCTACACCTTC
NA,TRBV7-9,NA,TRBJ2-7,CASSLGYQVTTYEQYF,TGTGCCAGCAGCTTAGGGTACCAGGTCACCACCTACGAGCAGTACTTC
NA,TRBV2,NA,TRBJ1-5,CASSPDGNNQPQHF,TGTGCCAGCAGTCCAGACGGGAACAATCAGCCCCAGCATTTT
NA,TRBV7-3,NA,TRBJ2-1,CASRDSLLHNEQFF,TGTGCCAGCAGAGACAGTCTTTTACACAATGAGCAGTTCTTC
NA,TRBV5-1,NA,TRBJ2-7,CASSLGVGVDYEQYF,TGCGCCAGCAGCTTGGGGGTCGGGGTCGACTACGAGCAGTACTTC
NA,TRBV5-1,TRBD1,TRBJ2-3,CASSLQDRGTDTQYF,TGCGCCAGCAGCTTACAGGACAGGGGAACAGATACGCAGTATTTT
NA,TRBV11-2,NA,TRBJ1-2,CASSLPTHTNYGYTF,TGTGCCAGCAGCTTACCCACCCATACTAACTATGGCTACACCTTC
NA,TRBV18,NA,TRBJ1-3,CASSDFGGGGNTIYF,TGTGCCAGCTCAGACTTCGGGGGCGGCGGAAACACCATATATTTT
NA,TRBV5-1,NA,TRBJ2-1,CASSLVAGIDNEQFF,TGCGCCAGCAGCTTGGTGGCGGGGATTGACAATGAGCAGTTCTTC
NA,TRBV7-2,NA,TRBJ2-5,CASSQSHETQYF,TGTGCCAGCAGCCAATCGCATGAGACCCAGTACTTC
NA,TRBV6-5,TRBD1,TRBJ1-1,CASRTGSNLGAFF,TGTGCCAGCAGGACAGGGTCAAACTTGGGAGCTTTCTTT
NA,TRBV29-1,NA,TRBJ2-3,CSVGKFTDTQYF,TGCAGCGTTGGGAAGTTCACAGATACGCAGTATTTT
NA,TRBV27,NA,TRBJ2-1,CASGVRPLANEQFF,TGTGCCAGCGGGGTAAGACCCCTAGCCAATGAGCAGTTCTTC
once,TRBV18,NA,TRBJ2-5,CASSLQETQYF,TGTGCCAGCTCACTCCAAGAGACCCAGTACTTC
NA,TRBV2,NA,TRBJ1-3,CASTGGSGNTIYF,TGTGCCAGCACGGGGGGTTCAGGAAACACCATATATTTT
NA,TRBV6-5,NA,TRBJ1-4,CASHRTMVEANLFF,TGTGCCAGCCACCGGACAATGGTCGAGGCGAATCTGTTTTTT
NA,TRBV11-3,TRBD1,TRBJ2-1,CASSRSGTVPNNEQFF,TGTGCCAGCAGCAGATCCGGGACAGTCCCAAACAATGAGCAGTTCTTC
NA,TRBV29-1,NA,TRBJ1-2,CSVEDPRQGSSGYTF,TGCAGCGTTGAAGATCCCCGGCAGGGGTCCTCTGGCTACACCTTC
once,TRBV12-3/TRBV12-4,TRBD2,TRBJ2-5,CASSGLVGETQYF,TGTGCCAGCAGCGGACTAGTCGGGGAGACCCAGTACTTC
few,TRBV19,NA,TRBJ1-6,CASSGSSGFNSPLHF,TGTGCCAGTAGTGGGAGTTCAGGGTTTAACTCACCCCTCCACTTT
NA,TRBV5-1,NA,TRBJ2-5,CASSAVQETQYF,TGCGCCAGCAGCGCGGTCCAAGAGACCCAGTACTTC
NA,TRBV19,TRBD1,TRBJ1-1,CASELGGIMNTEAFF,TGTGCCAGCGAGCTAGGGGGCATAATGAACACTGAAGCTTTCTTT
NA,TRBV2,TRBD1,TRBJ1-2,CASSEHETGAAGYTF,TGTGCCAGCAGTGAACACGAGACAGGGGCTGCTGGCTACACCTTC
NA,TRBV7-9,TRBD1,TRBJ1-1,CASSFQGASKAAFF,TGTGCCAGCAGCTTTCAGGGGGCTAGCAAAGCGGCTTTCTTT
NA,TRBV7-2,TRBD2,TRBJ2-3,CASSLRTSGGAITDTQYF,TGTGCCAGCAGCTTACGGACTAGCGGGGGGGCCATAACAGATACGCAGTATTTT